The 15 T cell receptor beta chains below all came from one sample that was sequenced in a study of blood T cell repertoires in COVID-19. TCRdb's table, derived via immunoSEQ multiplex PCR, lists solely in-frame clones and lacks some. The sample lists some 120,000 clones; roughly 86% were seen once. Sequences were obtained from peripheral blood. These receptors all stem from an older woman with acute or convalescent COVID-19.

This sequence joins TRBV6-1 and TRBJ2-2; the match to TRBD2 covers 11 bases. Per the germline V gene, CDR1 is MNHNS and CDR2 is SASEGT. J gave up 0 bases and V 4 bases, and 4 bases lay outside the gene matches. CDR3 length: 17 residues. In DNA, the CDR3 is TGTGCCAGCAGTGCCCAGACTAGCGGGGCGAACACCGGGGAGCTGTTTTTT. It yields the protein CASSAQTSGANTGELFF.

J is TRBJ2-3 and V is TRBV7-2; D unclear. V was pared by 4 bases and J by 0 bases, with 14 bases between. This CDR3 has 16 amino acids. Germline V CDR1 and CDR2: SGHTA, FQGNSA. Here the CDR3 reads CASSSPMTPSTDTQYF. The CDR3, as DNA: TGTGCCAGCAGCTCCCCCATGACTCCTAGCACAGATACGCAGTATTTT.

CDR3 sequence: CASSPGQGAGNTIYF. CDR3 DNA sequence: TGTGCCAGCAGCCCGGGACAGGGGGCTGGAAACACCATATATTTT. The chain joins TRBV7-6 to TRBJ1-3; 11 nucleotides line up with TRBD1. Germline CDR1 SGHVS, CDR2 FNYEAQ. The V gene end was trimmed by 5 bases and the J gene end by 2 bases; junction bases not matched to a gene: 2. The CDR3 consists of 15 residues.

The chain carries TRBV7-9 and TRBJ1-2; 10 bases map to TRBD1. In germline, CDR1 is SEHNR, CDR2 FQNEAQ (reference sequence). Losses at the gene ends were 7 bases for V and 7 bases for J; bases not matched to a gene: 9. The CDR3 sequence is 14 residues long. The CDR3, as DNA: TGTGCCAGCACCGCGATGGACAGGGGGGTTGGCTACACCTTC. Its translation: CASTAMDRGVGYTF.

The rearrangement uses TRBV12-3 or TRBV12-4 and TRBJ1-2; D gene uncertain. The CDR3 totals 11 residues. V lost 6 bases, J lost 8 bases, and 10 bases lay in between. DNA of the CDR3: TGTGCCAGCAGCCTCGGGAAGGGCTACACCTTC. This gives the protein CASSLGKGYTF.

The J gene is TRBJ1-5, the V gene TRBV18; TRBD1 matches at 7 bases. Trimming at V came to 3 bases and at J to 3 bases, leaving 8 bases not matched to a gene. The CDR3 contains 16 residues. The germline CDR1 and CDR2 sequences are KGHSH and LQKENI. The CDR3 here is CASSPPATGHNQPQHF. The CDR3 nucleotides are TGTGCCAGCTCACCGCCGGCGACAGGGCACAATCAGCCCCAGCATTTT. Full variable domain (remainder filled in from reference TRBV18 and TRBJ1-5): NAGVMQNPRHLVRRRGQEARLRCSPMKGHSHVYWYRQLPEEGLKFMVYLQKENIIDESGMPKERFSAEFPKEGPSILRIQQVVRGDSAAYFCASSPPATGHNQPQHFGDGTRLSIL.

The chain joins TRBV7-3 to TRBJ2-1; 8 bases agree with TRBD2. The CDR3 extends over 17 amino acids. Germline CDR1 SGHTA, CDR2 FQGTGA. Trimming at V came to 1 base and at J to 4 bases, leaving 9 bases not matched to a gene. The CDR3: CASSLNPAGVGYNEQFF. CDR3 DNA: TGTGCCAGCAGCTTAAACCCAGCGGGAGTAGGATACAATGAGCAGTTCTTC.

The V gene is TRBV18, the J gene TRBJ1-5; 7 positions agree with TRBD1. CDR3 length: 13 residues. Per germline, CDR1 KGHSH and CDR2 LQKENI. V was clipped by 5 bases and J by 4 bases; unmatched bases: 2. DNA of the CDR3: TGTGCCAGCTCAGGGGGACAGAATCAGCCCCAGCATTTT. Protein: CASSGGQNQPQHF.

The chain joins TRBV3-1 (or the pseudogene TRBV3-2) to TRBJ2-2, with D hard to call. The CDR3 extends over 16 amino acids. Germline CDR1 and CDR2: LGHDT and YNNKEL (reference sequence). Trimming took off 5 bases at V and 0 bases at J, with 13 bases between the two ends. The CDR3 here is CASSYTSWSNTGELFF. For the CDR3, the DNA is TGTGCCAGCAGCTACACCTCGTGGTCGAACACCGGGGAGCTGTTTTTT.

The chain uses TRBV3-1 (or the pseudogene TRBV3-2) and TRBJ2-1, with 14 bases identical to TRBD2. This CDR3 is 19 amino acids long. The germline CDR1 and CDR2 sequences are LGHDT and YNNKEL (reference sequence). Unmatched junction bases numbered 15, after V lost 5 bases and J lost 6 bases. The CDR3 region has the DNA TGTGCCAGCAGCTCGACTAGCGGGAGGGCCCGGAGTCTGTTCAATGAGCAGTTCTTC. Protein product: CASSSTSGRARSLFNEQFF.

This chain links TRBV5-5 with TRBJ2-1; TRBD2 matches 13 bases. This CDR3 region has 15 residues. V shed 4 bases and J 5 bases; nucleotides not matched to a gene: 3. Germline lookup yields CDR1 SGHKS and CDR2 YYEKEE (reference sequence). The CDR3 DNA sequence: TGTGCCAGCAGCCCCGGGACTAGCGGGAACAATGAGCAGTTCTTC. Translation gives CASSPGTSGNNEQFF.

In its sample, this clone was seen once. DNA of the CDR3: TGTGCCAGCAGCCCCAGCCCGGGTTCCCCAACCGGGGAGCTGTTTTTT. It is translated as CASSPSPGSPTGELFF. V usage is TRBV7-3 and J usage is TRBJ2-2; D is unclear. The germline CDR1 and CDR2 sequences are SGHTA and FQGTGA. The V gene lost 5 bases and the J gene lost 5 bases, with 18 bases spanning the gap. The CDR3 covers 16 residues.

V and J are TRBV19 and TRBJ1-2; 10 nucleotides match TRBD1. CDR3 length: 14 residues. Germline V gene lookup returns CDR1 LNHDA and CDR2 SQIVND (reference sequence). V lost 3 bases to trimming and J lost 6 bases; unmatched junction nucleotides: 4. In DNA, the CDR3 is TGTGCCAGTAGTATTCCGGGACAGGGGCATGGCTACACCTTC. This gives the protein CASSIPGQGHGYTF. Combining the CDR3 with reference TRBV19 and TRBJ1-2 gives the whole variable domain DGGITQSPKYLFRKEGQNVTLSCEQNLNHDAMYWYRQDPGQGLRLIYYSQIVNDFQKGDIAEGYSVSREKKESFPLTVTSAQKNPTAFYLCASSIPGQGHGYTFGSGTRLTVV.

This chain links TRBV2 with TRBJ1-1, with 8 bases aligning to TRBD1. This CDR3 has 13 residues. The junction had 7 bases not matched to a gene; V was cut back by 7 bases and J by 6 bases. Germline values: CDR1 SNHLY, CDR2 FYNNEI. CDR3 sequence: CASTLDREAEAFF. DNA of the CDR3: TGTGCCAGCACTTTGGACAGGGAGGCTGAAGCTTTCTTT.

J is TRBJ2-7 and V is TRBV30; 10 positions match TRBD2. This CDR3 region has 15 residues. In germline, CDR1 is GTSNPN, CDR2 SVGIG (reference sequence). J lost 2 bases, V lost 2 bases, and 6 bases had no gene match. CDR3 region: CAWSPPAGGPYEQYF. DNA for the CDR3: TGTGCCTGGAGTCCTCCAGCGGGAGGGCCCTACGAGCAGTACTTC.